This record looks at one TCR beta chain sequence and its context. Per the study methods: Reference gene primer amplification yielded estimated nucleated cell counts. Sequencing used immunoSEQ multiplex PCR; TCRdb keeps in-frame clones, though not all of them. The DNA was the basis for D and trimming; V, J and clone size are from that table. The top ten hold 3% to 4% of the sample, which has about 220,000 clones, 82% seen once. The data originate from a study of blood T cell repertoires in COVID-19. V was pared by 3 bases and J by 4 bases, with 1 base of the junction left unmatched. The length of the CDR3 is 13 residues. The germline V gene encodes CDR1 SGHDN and CDR2 FVKESK.

The clonotype originates from a woman older than 75 with acute or convalescent COVID-19. V gene TRBV14 combines with J gene TRBJ1-1, with 8 bases identical to TRBD1. The sequenced sample was peripheral blood. The CDR3 coding sequence is TGTGCCAGCAGCCAGACAGGGGTCACTGAAGCTTTCTTT. Translated: CASSQTGVTEAFF.